This T cell receptor beta chain was recovered during a study of response to subunit inactivated influenza vaccine listed by TCRdb under 2018. Looking at the study overall: Deep quantitative T cell receptor repertoire profiling was used in the study to track responses to a trivalent subunit inactivated influenza vaccine. General study outcomes and caveats: The authors suggested that each seasonal influenza vaccination may recruit only a limited number of new T cells.

Deletion took 7 bases off V and 13 bases off J, with a span of 10 bases between the germline ends. Measured from the cysteine to the phenylalanine, the CDR3 is 8 residues long. Of all the DNA, just the CDR3 is kept, 24 bases in frame from base 1. Taken from the germline V gene (reference sequence), the CDR1 and CDR2 loops are GTSNPN and SVGIG. Libraries were constructed by RT-PCR. Data came from an Illumina HiSeq 2500. In-frame beta chains were kept once TCRdb had trimmed the public reads at Q25 with fastp and called clones with MiXCR. One record per CDR3 amino acid sequence lists the most common genes and DNA. Present in this sample are more than 450,000 distinct CDR3 sequences, roughly 12% of which were seen just once. 11% of the sample belongs to the ten largest clones. As concerns this clonotype: Its target antigen remains unknown. The input lacks base qualities; no much larger clone sits a single base away.

This same sample was also taken into another study, of T cells expressing NK-cell markers. The second paper states: TCR beta cDNA libraries were made by 5'RACE template switching that added a universal primer site and unique molecular identifiers. Three sorted T-cell subsets (CD3+CD56+NKG2C+, CD3+CD56+NKG2C- and CD3+CD56-NKG2C+) from about 8 donors had their TCR beta-chain repertoires profiled. Of the eight sequenced donors, seven were found to be HCMV-seropositive and one was found to be HCMV-seronegative. In several experiments an anti-gammadeltaTCR antibody was added to restrict sorting to alphabetaTCR-expressing T cells. In six donors, the dominant CD3+CD56+NKG2C+ clonotypes ranked among the top 10 CD8+ clonotypes, making up about 1.0-8% of CD8+ T cells. Those dominant clonotypes were again the most abundant among CD3+CD56-NKG2C+ cells in a handful of donors, at about 25-60.1%. It remained unclear whether the expanded NKG2C-expressing T cell clones were specific for HCMV antigens. The study sequenced eight donors, all healthy volunteers chosen at random: three men and five women. HCMV serostatus was determined by detecting HCMV-specific IgG in serum with a commercial ELISA kit. Peripheral blood mononuclear cells were isolated from blood by Ficoll density gradient centrifugation. For five or six donors, bulk peripheral blood T-cell repertoires were also sequenced from unsorted PBMC. cDNA synthesis was primed from the TCR beta constant segment and was followed by two successive PCR amplification steps. Sequencing of the libraries produced 2 x 150 bp reads on Illumina HiSeq 2000/2500, MiSeq or NextSeq. MIGEC was used to demultiplex reads and group the reads by UMI, and MiTCR was used to assemble and quantify clonotypes. To remove erroneous sequences, TCR cDNA sequences were retained only when supported by two or more reads. Downstream repertoire analysis used the tcR package, and clonotypes were matched across fractions by CDR3 nucleotide sequence plus V segment. Antigen specificity was annotated against VDJdb with VDJmatch, allowing one amino acid substitution in CDR3.

The V gene is TRBV30 and the J gene is TRBJ2-5, with the D gene not clear enough to name. This TCR was recovered from a man aged 50-59 years who received an inactivated influenza vaccine. Donor details come from another sample of the same person, matched by shared clones. The material was PBMCs from blood, obtained on the day of vaccination. CDR3 protein: CASAPGYF. The DNA is as follows: TGTGCCTCGGCCCCCGGGTACTTC.